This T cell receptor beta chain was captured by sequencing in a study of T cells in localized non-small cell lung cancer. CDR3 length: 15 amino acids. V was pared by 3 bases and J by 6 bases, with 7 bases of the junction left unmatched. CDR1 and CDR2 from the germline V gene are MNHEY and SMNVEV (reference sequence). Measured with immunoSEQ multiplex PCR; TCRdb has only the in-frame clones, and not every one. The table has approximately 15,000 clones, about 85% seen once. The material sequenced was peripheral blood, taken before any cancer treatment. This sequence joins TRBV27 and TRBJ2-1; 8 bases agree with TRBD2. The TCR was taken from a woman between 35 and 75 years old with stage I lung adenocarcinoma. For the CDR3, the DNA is TGTGCCAGCAGTTTCGGCCGGGGGGGCATCAATGAGCAGTTCTTC. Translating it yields CASSFGRGGINEQFF.